This paragraph covers one T cell receptor (beta chain) sequence. The data are from a study of cytomegalovirus exposure and HLA in healthy donors. The germline CDR1 and CDR2 sequences are SEHNR and FQNEAQ (reference sequence). The V end was cut by 5 bases, the J end by 4 bases, with 9 bases between. The CDR3 runs to 12 residues. 13 Jbeta primers and 60 Vbeta primers were used for the PCR. Measured with immunoSEQ multiplex PCR; TCRdb has only the in-frame clones, and not every one. The sample has some 110,000 clones; roughly three fifths are singletons. The sequence derives from a man aged 18 to 29 in good health and CMV-seronegative. The source material was PBMCs. V usage is TRBV7-9 and J usage is TRBJ2-7; D remains ambiguous. CDR3 region: CASSPPRYEQYF. The CDR3 nucleotides read TGTGCCAGCAGCCCCCCGCGTTACGAGCAGTACTTC.